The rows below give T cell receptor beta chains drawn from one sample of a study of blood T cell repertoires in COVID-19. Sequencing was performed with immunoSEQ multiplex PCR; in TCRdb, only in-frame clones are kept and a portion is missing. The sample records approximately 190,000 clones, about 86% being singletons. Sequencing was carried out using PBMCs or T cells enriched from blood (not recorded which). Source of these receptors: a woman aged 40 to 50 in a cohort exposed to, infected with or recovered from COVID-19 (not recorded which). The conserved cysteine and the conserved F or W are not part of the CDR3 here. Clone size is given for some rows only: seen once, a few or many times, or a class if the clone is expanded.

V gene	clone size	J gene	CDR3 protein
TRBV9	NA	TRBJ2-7	ASSVATGEQY
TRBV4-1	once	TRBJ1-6	ASSQAGQGIGSPLH
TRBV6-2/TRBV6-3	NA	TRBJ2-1	ASSSSGTEKQF
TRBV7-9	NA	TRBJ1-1	ASSLGGQNTEAF
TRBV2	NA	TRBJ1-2	ASSERQFSINGYT
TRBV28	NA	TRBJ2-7	ASSHPQAGGRYEQY
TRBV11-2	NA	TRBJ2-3	ASSIIAGGRDTQY
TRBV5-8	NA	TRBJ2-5	ASTIFENQETQY
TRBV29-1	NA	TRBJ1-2	SVDRIGQGNFYTNGYT
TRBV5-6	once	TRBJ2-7	ASSQGGYNEQY
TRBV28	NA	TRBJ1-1	ASSFNRVFSAF
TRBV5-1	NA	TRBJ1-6	ASSLQGGVNSPLH
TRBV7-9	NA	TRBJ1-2	ASRKTGGEYGYT
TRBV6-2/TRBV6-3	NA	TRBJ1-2	ASSPSGYGYT
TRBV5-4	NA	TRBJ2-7	ASSRTDPYEQY
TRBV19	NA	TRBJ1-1	ASGRGAGGEAF
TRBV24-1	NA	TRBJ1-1	ATSDAGRGSGHAPEAF
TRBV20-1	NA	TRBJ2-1	SASGTSGVSNEQF
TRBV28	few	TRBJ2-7	ASSLGGTGRIRQY
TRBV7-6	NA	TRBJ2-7	ASSSGQGNEQY
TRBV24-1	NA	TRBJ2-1	ATAPGLAGSSSYNEQF
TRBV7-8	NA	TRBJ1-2	ASSPFTGGYRGYT
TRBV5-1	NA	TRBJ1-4	ASREGYGEKLF
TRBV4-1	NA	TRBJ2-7	ASSRVPSGRYEQY
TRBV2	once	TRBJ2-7	ASSFGQGFYYEQY
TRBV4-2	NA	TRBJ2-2	ASSQDSWGGIPGELF
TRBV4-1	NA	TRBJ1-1	ASSQGGQMNTEAF
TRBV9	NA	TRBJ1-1	ASSAGQGTEAF
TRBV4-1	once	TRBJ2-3	ASSQDRRTDTQY
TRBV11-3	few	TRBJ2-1	ASSPLSGLASGEQF
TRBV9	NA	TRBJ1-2	ASTQGNQAYGYT
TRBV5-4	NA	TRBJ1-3	ASSLRDTSGNTIY
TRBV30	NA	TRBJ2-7	ACSGGDLRGDEQY
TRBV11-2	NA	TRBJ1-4	ASSITGIGEKLF
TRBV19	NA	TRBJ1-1	ASSPPPGGVGTEAF
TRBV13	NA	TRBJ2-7	ASSLEDRGYEQY
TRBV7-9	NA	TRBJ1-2	ASSPAVDYYGYT
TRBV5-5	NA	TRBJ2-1	ASSLVWDRDIPPEQF
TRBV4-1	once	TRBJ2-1	ASSQLELADNEQF